This TCR beta chain was retrieved from a study of T cell responses to AZD1222 COVID-19 vaccine. Whole-study context: Pooling was applied to second doses at about 4 or about 12 weeks.

Germline assignment: CDR1 SGHDT and CDR2 YYEEEE. Unmatched junction bases numbered 13, after V lost 4 bases and J lost 1 base. The CDR3 length is 18 residues. Method: immunoSEQ multiplex PCR; TCRdb's copy keeps in-frame clones and lacks some. The profile shows about 120,000 clones, roughly 90% of them singletons. In regard to this clone: What it recognizes is unknown.

Findings of the study overall: The study found vaccine-associated CD4 TCRs spanning spike, dominant at 160-218 and 743-854. No day 14 peak samples; only post-peak repertoires were characterized.

This specimen consisted of peripheral blood, obtained on day 0 of AZD1222 vaccination. The sequence derives from an adult in good health. The J gene is TRBJ2-2, the V gene TRBV5-6; 7 bases align to TRBD1. CDR3 amino acids: CASSRPTDRVENTGELFF. The CDR3, as DNA: TGTGCCAGCAGCCGTCCCACTGACAGGGTGGAGAACACCGGGGAGCTGTTTTTT.